The rows below give T cell receptor beta chains drawn from one sample of a study of T cells in Graves' hyperthyroidism and ophthalmopathy. TCRdb called the multiplex PCR reads again in MiXCR, with one record for every CDR3 protein. The top ten clones hold 28% of a sample with 300,000 to 450,000 distinct CDR3 sequences, more than 15% of them seen once. Sequencing was performed on blood. The receptors were sampled from a woman between 18 and 29 years old with Graves' hyperthyroidism that later progressed to Graves' ophthalmopathy. The CDR3 runs from the conserved cysteine through the conserved F or W. Fields, in order: D gene, V gene, clone size, J gene, CDR3 protein, CDR3 DNA. The D gene is left open where the match is weak. Clone size is shown for a subset of rows, as once, few, many or a class of expanded clone.

d_gene: TRBD1
v_gene: TRBV18
abundance: many
j_gene: TRBJ2-1
CDR3aa: CASSPPLQGVVFNEQFF
CDR3nt: TGTGCCAGCTCACCACCCCTACAGGGGGTAGTTTTCAATGAGCAGTTCTTC

d_gene: -
v_gene: TRBV7-9
abundance: -
j_gene: TRBJ2-2
CDR3aa: CASSSVGSSDTGELFF
CDR3nt: TGTGCCAGCAGCTCGGTCGGGAGTTCGGACACCGGGGAGCTGTTTTTT

d_gene: -
v_gene: TRBV6-1
abundance: -
j_gene: TRBJ1-5
CDR3aa: CASSEAVGPSNQPQHF
CDR3nt: TGTGCCAGCAGTGAAGCGGTAGGGCCTAGCAATCAGCCCCAGCATTTT

d_gene: TRBD1
v_gene: TRBV18
abundance: few
j_gene: TRBJ2-7
CDR3aa: CASSPSQGVSNEQYF
CDR3nt: TGTGCCAGCTCCCCTTCTCAGGGGGTGTCTAACGAGCAGTACTTC

d_gene: -
v_gene: TRBV20-1
abundance: many
j_gene: TRBJ1-2
CDR3aa: CSASSGFAYGYTF
CDR3nt: TGCAGTGCTAGTTCCGGGTTTGCCTATGGCTACACCTTC

d_gene: TRBD2
v_gene: TRBV20-1
abundance: many
j_gene: TRBJ2-3
CDR3aa: CSAPSGSTDTQYF
CDR3nt: TGCAGTGCTCCTAGCGGAAGCACAGATACGCAGTATTTT

d_gene: -
v_gene: TRBV6-1
abundance: few
j_gene: TRBJ2-1
CDR3aa: CASRETSEQFF
CDR3nt: TGTGCCAGCAGGGAGACATCTGAGCAGTTCTTC

d_gene: -
v_gene: TRBV27
abundance: many
j_gene: TRBJ2-7
CDR3aa: CASSPEGQGNEQYF
CDR3nt: TGTGCCAGCAGTCCGGAGGGTCAGGGGAACGAGCAGTACTTC

d_gene: -
v_gene: TRBV29-1
abundance: many
j_gene: TRBJ2-5
CDR3aa: CSVRDGLYVGETQYF
CDR3nt: TGCAGCGTACGGGACGGATTGTATGTCGGGGAGACCCAGTACTTC

d_gene: TRBD2
v_gene: TRBV28
abundance: many
j_gene: TRBJ2-3
CDR3aa: CASSFATGTSGTSTDTQYF
CDR3nt: TGTGCCAGCAGTTTCGCAACAGGGACTAGCGGGACTAGCACAGATACGCAGTATTTT

d_gene: -
v_gene: TRBV7-9
abundance: many
j_gene: TRBJ2-1
CDR3aa: CASSLAVSNSYNEQFF
CDR3nt: TGTGCCAGCAGCTTAGCGGTGTCCAACTCCTACAATGAGCAGTTCTTC

d_gene: TRBD2
v_gene: TRBV20-1
abundance: few
j_gene: TRBJ2-2
CDR3aa: CSARGGLASGRITGELFF
CDR3nt: TGCAGTGCTAGAGGGGGGCTTGCTAGCGGGAGGATTACCGGGGAGCTGTTTTTT

d_gene: TRBD2
v_gene: TRBV6-5
abundance: many
j_gene: TRBJ2-7
CDR3aa: CASSYGASGRDEQYF
CDR3nt: TGTGCCAGCAGTTACGGGGCTAGCGGGAGGGACGAGCAGTACTTC

d_gene: -
v_gene: TRBV3-1
abundance: many
j_gene: TRBJ2-1
CDR3aa: CASSARNNEQFF
CDR3nt: TGTGCCAGCAGCGCTAGGAACAATGAGCAGTTCTTC

d_gene: TRBD2
v_gene: TRBV20-1
abundance: -
j_gene: TRBJ2-4
CDR3aa: CSAIGLARKNIQYF
CDR3nt: TGCAGTGCTATCGGACTAGCGAGAAAAAACATTCAGTACTTC

d_gene: -
v_gene: TRBV28
abundance: -
j_gene: TRBJ2-7
CDR3aa: CASRSPGAFLEQYF
CDR3nt: TGTGCCAGCAGATCACCCGGGGCCTTCCTCGAGCAGTACTTC

d_gene: -
v_gene: TRBV5-1
abundance: many
j_gene: TRBJ2-1
CDR3aa: CASSGNNEQFF
CDR3nt: TGCGCCAGCAGCGGGAACAATGAGCAGTTCTTC

d_gene: TRBD1
v_gene: TRBV2
abundance: -
j_gene: TRBJ2-7
CDR3aa: CASSGTDDYEQYF
CDR3nt: TGTGCCAGCTCGGGGACAGACGACTACGAGCAGTACTTC

d_gene: TRBD2
v_gene: TRBV5-1
abundance: many
j_gene: TRBJ2-1
CDR3aa: CASSLWLAGASYNEQFF
CDR3nt: TGCGCCAGCAGCTTGTGGCTAGCGGGAGCCTCCTACAATGAGCAGTTCTTC

d_gene: TRBD1
v_gene: TRBV7-8
abundance: -
j_gene: TRBJ2-2
CDR3aa: CASSLSGWGQGASNTGELFF
CDR3nt: TGTGCCAGCAGCTTATCAGGTTGGGGACAGGGGGCTTCGAACACCGGGGAGCTGTTTTTT

d_gene: TRBD2
v_gene: TRBV7-9
abundance: -
j_gene: TRBJ2-2
CDR3aa: CASSLAGLTTGELFF
CDR3nt: TGTGCCAGCAGCTTAGCGGGACTAACCACCGGGGAGCTGTTTTTT

d_gene: TRBD2
v_gene: TRBV29-1
abundance: few
j_gene: TRBJ2-1
CDR3aa: CSVDLATSGRGNEQFF
CDR3nt: TGCAGCGTTGATCTGGCGACTAGCGGGAGAGGCAATGAGCAGTTCTTC

d_gene: -
v_gene: TRBV4-2
abundance: few
j_gene: TRBJ1-2
CDR3aa: CASSQDLGLSGGYTF
CDR3nt: TGTGCCAGCAGCCAAGATCTGGGACTCTCGGGTGGCTACACCTTC

d_gene: -
v_gene: TRBV5-1
abundance: few
j_gene: TRBJ2-3
CDR3aa: CASSFGRSTDTQYF
CDR3nt: TGCGCCAGCAGCTTCGGGCGGTCAACAGATACGCAGTATTTT

d_gene: -
v_gene: TRBV14
abundance: -
j_gene: TRBJ1-2
CDR3aa: CASSQGFLRGYTF
CDR3nt: TGTGCCAGCAGCCAAGGGTTCCTCCGTGGCTACACCTTC

d_gene: TRBD2
v_gene: TRBV27
abundance: many
j_gene: TRBJ2-7
CDR3aa: CASTPPGLAGVGEQYF
CDR3nt: TGTGCCAGCACTCCCCCGGGACTAGCGGGGGTGGGCGAGCAGTACTTC

d_gene: TRBD2
v_gene: TRBV12-3/TRBV12-4
abundance: many
j_gene: TRBJ2-5
CDR3aa: CASSPSGLDSLETQYF
CDR3nt: TGTGCCAGCAGCCCTTCGGGACTAGATTCTTTGGAGACCCAGTACTTC

d_gene: TRBD2
v_gene: TRBV10-3
abundance: -
j_gene: TRBJ2-1
CDR3aa: CAIRSPVGRDNEQFF
CDR3nt: TGTGCCATCAGGTCCCCGGTCGGGAGGGACAATGAGCAGTTCTTC

d_gene: TRBD1
v_gene: TRBV2
abundance: few
j_gene: TRBJ1-6
CDR3aa: CASSDPGGGVKNNSPLHF
CDR3nt: TGTGCCAGCAGTGACCCAGGGGGAGGGGTAAAAAATAATTCACCCCTCCACTTT

d_gene: -
v_gene: TRBV6-5
abundance: many
j_gene: TRBJ2-1
CDR3aa: CASSYSPEVNEQFF
CDR3nt: TGTGCCAGCAGTTACTCCCCCGAAGTAAATGAGCAGTTCTTC

d_gene: -
v_gene: TRBV29-1
abundance: many
j_gene: TRBJ2-1
CDR3aa: CSVEVANLGNEQFF
CDR3nt: TGCAGCGTTGAAGTAGCGAACCTGGGGAATGAGCAGTTCTTC

d_gene: TRBD1
v_gene: TRBV28
abundance: -
j_gene: TRBJ2-7
CDR3aa: CASKGGYRTGVDEQYF
CDR3nt: TGTGCCAGCAAGGGCGGGTACAGGACAGGGGTCGACGAGCAGTACTTC

d_gene: TRBD1
v_gene: TRBV13
abundance: few
j_gene: TRBJ1-2
CDR3aa: CASSLNPGGGDYGYTF
CDR3nt: TGTGCCAGCAGTCTAAATCCAGGGGGCGGGGACTATGGCTACACCTTC

d_gene: TRBD1
v_gene: TRBV5-1
abundance: many
j_gene: TRBJ1-6
CDR3aa: CASSFIGQGSSPLHF
CDR3nt: TGCGCCAGCAGCTTTATCGGACAGGGGAGTTCACCCCTCCACTTT

d_gene: TRBD1
v_gene: TRBV19
abundance: -
j_gene: TRBJ2-6
CDR3aa: CASSAGQVGANVLTF
CDR3nt: TGTGCCAGTAGTGCGGGACAGGTTGGGGCCAACGTCCTGACTTTC

d_gene: TRBD1
v_gene: TRBV5-6
abundance: -
j_gene: TRBJ2-1
CDR3aa: CASSLYRGLDNEQFF
CDR3nt: TGTGCCAGCAGCCTTTACAGGGGGCTGGACAATGAGCAGTTCTTC

d_gene: TRBD2
v_gene: TRBV3-1
abundance: -
j_gene: TRBJ2-1
CDR3aa: CASSPTSGDPYNEQFF
CDR3nt: TGTGCCAGCAGCCCAACTAGCGGAGACCCCTACAATGAGCAGTTCTTC

d_gene: -
v_gene: TRBV7-2
abundance: few
j_gene: TRBJ2-1
CDR3aa: CASSRTSREQFF
CDR3nt: TGTGCCAGCAGTCGAACTAGTCGTGAGCAGTTCTTC

d_gene: -
v_gene: TRBV15
abundance: few
j_gene: TRBJ1-5
CDR3aa: CATSRVYGGNQPQHF
CDR3nt: TGTGCCACCAGCAGAGTCTACGGGGGCAATCAGCCCCAGCATTTT

d_gene: TRBD2
v_gene: TRBV28
abundance: many
j_gene: TRBJ2-3
CDR3aa: CASSLYIGRTSGTGDTQYF
CDR3nt: TGTGCCAGCAGTTTATATATAGGCCGGACTAGCGGGACTGGAGATACGCAGTATTTT

d_gene: -
v_gene: TRBV5-1
abundance: few
j_gene: TRBJ2-2
CDR3aa: CASSNINFIPGELFF
CDR3nt: TGCGCCAGCAGCAACATCAATTTCATCCCAGGGGAGCTGTTTTTT

d_gene: -
v_gene: TRBV5-4
abundance: few
j_gene: TRBJ2-7
CDR3aa: CASSITQGDTYEQYF
CDR3nt: TGTGCCAGCAGCATTACCCAAGGGGATACCTACGAGCAGTACTTC

d_gene: TRBD2
v_gene: TRBV5-1
abundance: many
j_gene: TRBJ2-3
CDR3aa: CASSLGSGMVTQYF
CDR3nt: TGCGCCAGCAGCTTGGGTAGCGGGATGGTTACGCAGTATTTT

d_gene: -
v_gene: TRBV28
abundance: many
j_gene: TRBJ1-1
CDR3aa: CASSLTPGTDSNTEAFF
CDR3nt: TGTGCCAGCAGTTTAACCCCCGGGACGGACTCCAACACTGAAGCTTTCTTT

d_gene: -
v_gene: TRBV7-6
abundance: many
j_gene: TRBJ2-7
CDR3aa: CASSSEDGPYEQYF
CDR3nt: TGTGCCAGCAGCTCCGAGGACGGACCCTACGAGCAGTACTTC

d_gene: TRBD2
v_gene: TRBV6-1
abundance: -
j_gene: TRBJ2-1
CDR3aa: CASSEGLLAGGLGNEQFF
CDR3nt: TGTGCCAGCAGTGAAGGTCTCTTGGCGGGAGGATTGGGCAATGAGCAGTTCTTC

d_gene: -
v_gene: TRBV19
abundance: few
j_gene: TRBJ2-5
CDR3aa: CASSTTWSTGQTQYF
CDR3nt: TGTGCCAGTAGTACGACGTGGTCGACCGGTCAGACCCAGTACTTC

d_gene: -
v_gene: TRBV29-1
abundance: few
j_gene: TRBJ2-1
CDR3aa: CSVEEQESSYNEQFF
CDR3nt: TGCAGCGTTGAAGAGCAGGAGAGCTCCTACAATGAGCAGTTCTTC

d_gene: -
v_gene: TRBV5-4
abundance: -
j_gene: TRBJ2-2
CDR3aa: CASSLLGGAANTGELFF
CDR3nt: TGTGCCAGCAGCTTATTAGGGGGGGCTGCGAACACCGGGGAGCTGTTTTTT

d_gene: -
v_gene: TRBV27
abundance: many
j_gene: TRBJ1-2
CDR3aa: CASSYRDSYGYTF
CDR3nt: TGTGCCAGCAGTTACAGGGACTCCTATGGCTACACCTTC

d_gene: -
v_gene: TRBV20-1
abundance: many
j_gene: TRBJ2-3
CDR3aa: CSASVGTDTQYF
CDR3nt: TGCAGTGCTAGTGTCGGCACAGATACGCAGTATTTT

d_gene: TRBD2
v_gene: TRBV20-1
abundance: many
j_gene: TRBJ2-1
CDR3aa: CSARETSGRAYFNEQFF
CDR3nt: TGCAGTGCTAGGGAGACTAGCGGGAGGGCCTATTTCAATGAGCAGTTCTTC

d_gene: TRBD1
v_gene: TRBV5-1
abundance: few
j_gene: TRBJ2-5
CDR3aa: CASSPGGTGGETQYF
CDR3nt: TGCGCCAGCAGCCCTGGTGGGACAGGCGGAGAGACCCAGTACTTC